Listed below are T cell receptor beta chains from one sample, sequenced in a study of TIL therapy for anti-PD-1-resistant metastatic lung cancer. Profiled with immunoSEQ multiplex PCR; TCRdb holds only in-frame clones, not every one. The table records about 17,000 clones, 75% to 80% of them present only once. The starting material was blood, obtained at baseline. The origin of the receptors is a person aged 30 to 80 with non-small cell lung cancer. The CDR3 runs from the conserved cysteine through the conserved F or W. Fields, in order: D gene, clone size, V gene, J gene, CDR3 DNA, CDR3 protein. D genes are given only for firm matches. Rows may omit the clone size; those that give it use once, few, many or a size class.

D gene: .; clone size: .; V gene: TRBV21-1; J gene: TRBJ1-6; CDR3 DNA: TGTGCCAGCACCAGCCCAGCGTACTGGGTCCTCCCCTGCTCCTATAATTCACCCCTCCACTTT; CDR3 protein: CASTSPAYWVLPCSYNSPLHF
D gene: .; clone size: .; V gene: TRBV5-4; J gene: TRBJ2-3; CDR3 DNA: TGTGCCAGCGGGCTTGGGCGTACCACAGATACGCAGTATTTT; CDR3 protein: CASGLGRTTDTQYF
D gene: .; clone size: few; V gene: TRBV27; J gene: TRBJ1-5; CDR3 DNA: TGTGCCAGCAGTCCTACTCCCGACACGTATCAGCCCCAGCATTTT; CDR3 protein: CASSPTPDTYQPQHF
D gene: TRBD1; clone size: .; V gene: TRBV30; J gene: TRBJ1-2; CDR3 DNA: TGTGCCTGGAAACGGACAGGGGACGGCTACACCTTC; CDR3 protein: CAWKRTGDGYTF
D gene: .; clone size: .; V gene: TRBV28; J gene: TRBJ2-2; CDR3 DNA: TGTGCCAGCAGTTCGTCGGGTGGGGCAGGGTACACCGGGGAGCTGTTTTTT; CDR3 protein: CASSSSGGAGYTGELFF
D gene: .; clone size: .; V gene: TRBV11-2; J gene: TRBJ1-1; CDR3 DNA: TGTGCCAGCAGCTTAGTTGCAGGGTCGGGAACTGAAGCTTTCTTT; CDR3 protein: CASSLVAGSGTEAFF
D gene: TRBD2; clone size: few; V gene: TRBV6-1; J gene: TRBJ2-3; CDR3 DNA: TGTGCCAGCAGTGTTCTAGCGGGGGGTTTCACAGATACGCAGTATTTT; CDR3 protein: CASSVLAGGFTDTQYF
D gene: .; clone size: .; V gene: TRBV30; J gene: TRBJ1-2; CDR3 DNA: TGTGCCTGGAGGGCAGGACAATCCTATGGCTACACCTTC; CDR3 protein: CAWRAGQSYGYTF
D gene: .; clone size: .; V gene: TRBV10-3; J gene: TRBJ1-5; CDR3 DNA: TGTGCCATCAGTGATTTTAATCAGCCCCAGCATTTT; CDR3 protein: CAISDFNQPQHF
D gene: .; clone size: .; V gene: TRBV5-3; J gene: TRBJ1-6; CDR3 DNA: TGTGCCAGAAGCTTGGTTTCACCCCTCCACTTT; CDR3 protein: CARSLVSPLHF
D gene: .; clone size: .; V gene: TRBV11-1; J gene: TRBJ1-1; CDR3 DNA: TGTGCCAGCAGCTTCCGTTGGCGCTCTGAAGCTTTCTTT; CDR3 protein: CASSFRWRSEAFF
D gene: .; clone size: .; V gene: TRBV7-2; J gene: TRBJ1-5; CDR3 DNA: TGTGCCAGCAGCTTAGTTTCAGGGTGGGAGCCCCAGCATTTT; CDR3 protein: CASSLVSGWEPQHF
D gene: TRBD1; clone size: once; V gene: TRBV5-5; J gene: TRBJ1-2; CDR3 DNA: TGTGCCAGCAGCCTTCGGAGATCAGGGGGAAACTATGGCTACACCTTC; CDR3 protein: CASSLRRSGGNYGYTF
D gene: .; clone size: .; V gene: TRBV6-2/TRBV6-3; J gene: TRBJ2-2; CDR3 DNA: TGTGCCAGCAGCCGCACTAGCAACACCGGGGAGCTGTTTTTT; CDR3 protein: CASSRTSNTGELFF
D gene: .; clone size: .; V gene: TRBV7-8; J gene: TRBJ1-5; CDR3 DNA: TGTGCCAGCAGCCGGACAATTCAGCCCCAGCATTTT; CDR3 protein: CASSRTIQPQHF
D gene: TRBD1; clone size: .; V gene: TRBV10-2; J gene: TRBJ2-5; CDR3 DNA: TGCGCCTCGGGGCCAGGGGGGACCCAGTACTTC; CDR3 protein: CASGPGGTQYF
D gene: TRBD1; clone size: once; V gene: TRBV7-2; J gene: TRBJ1-6; CDR3 DNA: TGTGCCAGCAGCCCACAGGGGAGCTCCTATAATTCACCCCTCCACTTT; CDR3 protein: CASSPQGSSYNSPLHF
D gene: .; clone size: .; V gene: TRBV7-6; J gene: TRBJ2-1; CDR3 DNA: TGTGCCAGCAGCTTAGGCGGGGTGACCTACAATGAGCAGTTCTTC; CDR3 protein: CASSLGGVTYNEQFF
D gene: TRBD1; clone size: .; V gene: TRBV7-9; J gene: TRBJ1-5; CDR3 DNA: TGTGCCAGCAGTCCCGGGACAGGGAGTCCCTTCAATCAGCCCCAGCATTTT; CDR3 protein: CASSPGTGSPFNQPQHF
D gene: .; clone size: .; V gene: TRBV12-3/TRBV12-4; J gene: TRBJ2-5; CDR3 DNA: TGTGCCAGCAGTTATGTCCAAGAGACCCAGTACTTC; CDR3 protein: CASSYVQETQYF
D gene: .; clone size: .; V gene: TRBV18; J gene: TRBJ2-5; CDR3 DNA: TGTGCCAGCCACCCGGGAAACGGAGACCAAGAGACCCAGTACTTC; CDR3 protein: CASHPGNGDQETQYF
D gene: TRBD2; clone size: .; V gene: TRBV5-1; J gene: TRBJ2-1; CDR3 DNA: TGCGCCAGCAGCTCCTCACTAGCGGGGGCGGTTGAGCAGTTCTTC; CDR3 protein: CASSSSLAGAVEQFF
D gene: .; clone size: .; V gene: TRBV18; J gene: TRBJ1-1; CDR3 DNA: TGTGCCAGCTCACCAGGCAGGGCCACTGAAGCTTTCTTT; CDR3 protein: CASSPGRATEAFF
D gene: .; clone size: .; V gene: TRBV28; J gene: TRBJ1-2; CDR3 DNA: TGTGCCAGCGGGTTTAACTATGGCTACACCTTC; CDR3 protein: CASGFNYGYTF
D gene: .; clone size: .; V gene: TRBV30; J gene: TRBJ2-2; CDR3 DNA: TGTGCCTGGAAGGAGGTCGGGGAGCTGTTTTTT; CDR3 protein: CAWKEVGELFF